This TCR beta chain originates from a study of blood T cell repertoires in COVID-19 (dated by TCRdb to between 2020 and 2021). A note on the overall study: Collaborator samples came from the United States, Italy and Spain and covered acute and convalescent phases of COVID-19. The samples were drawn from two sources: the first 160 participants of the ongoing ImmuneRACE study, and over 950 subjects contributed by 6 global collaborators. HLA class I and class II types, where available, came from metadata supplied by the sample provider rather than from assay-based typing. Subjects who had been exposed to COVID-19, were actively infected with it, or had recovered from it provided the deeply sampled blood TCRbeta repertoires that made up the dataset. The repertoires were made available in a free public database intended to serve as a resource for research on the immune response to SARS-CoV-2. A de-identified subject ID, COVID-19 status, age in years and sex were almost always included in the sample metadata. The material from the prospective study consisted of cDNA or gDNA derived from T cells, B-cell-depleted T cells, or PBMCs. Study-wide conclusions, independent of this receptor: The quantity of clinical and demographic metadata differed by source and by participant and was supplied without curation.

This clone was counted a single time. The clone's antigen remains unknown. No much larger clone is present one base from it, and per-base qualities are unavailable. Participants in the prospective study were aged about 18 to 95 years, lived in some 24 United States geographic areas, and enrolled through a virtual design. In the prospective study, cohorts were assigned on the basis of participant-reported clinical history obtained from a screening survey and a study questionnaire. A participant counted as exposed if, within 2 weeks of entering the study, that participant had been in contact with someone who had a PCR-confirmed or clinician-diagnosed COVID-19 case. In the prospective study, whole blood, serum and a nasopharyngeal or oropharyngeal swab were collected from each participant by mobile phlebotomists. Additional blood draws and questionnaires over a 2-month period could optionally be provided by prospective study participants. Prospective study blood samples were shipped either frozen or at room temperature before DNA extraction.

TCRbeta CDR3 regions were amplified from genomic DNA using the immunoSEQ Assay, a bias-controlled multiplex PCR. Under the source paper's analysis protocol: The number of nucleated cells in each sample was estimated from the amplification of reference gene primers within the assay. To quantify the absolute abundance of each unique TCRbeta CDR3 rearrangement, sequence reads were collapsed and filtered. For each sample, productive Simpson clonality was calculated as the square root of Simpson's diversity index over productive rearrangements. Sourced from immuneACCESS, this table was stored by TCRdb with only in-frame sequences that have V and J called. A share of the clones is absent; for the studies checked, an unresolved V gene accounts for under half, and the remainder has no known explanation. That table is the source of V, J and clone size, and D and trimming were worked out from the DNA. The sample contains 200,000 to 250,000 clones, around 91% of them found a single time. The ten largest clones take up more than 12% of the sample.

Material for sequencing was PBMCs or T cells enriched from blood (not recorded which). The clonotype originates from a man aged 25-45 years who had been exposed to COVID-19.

The CDR3 loop reads CASSQSRFATGWNSPLHF. The DNA sequence is given as TGCGCCAGCAGTCAATCTCGATTCGCGACAGGGTGGAATTCACCCCTCCACTTT. The V gene is TRBV23-1 and the J gene is TRBJ1-6; a stretch of 7 junction bases matches TRBD1. TRBV23-1 is sorted into the ORF group, with uncertain function. The CDR3 starts with the cysteine, ends with the phenylalanine, and has 18 residues. The CDR3 DNA has 54 bases and is translated from base 1. Unmatched junction bases come to 12, with V trimmed by 0 bases and J by 7 bases.